This record covers a single T cell receptor beta chain. Its antigen remains unidentified. Assay used: immunoSEQ multiplex PCR; TCRdb lists only in-frame clones, some missing. The sample lists 95,000 to 100,000 clones; around nine tenths were seen once. This specimen comes from a study of identifying expanded T cells in peripheral blood. Study results and limitations: Variance in clone template counts between approximately 2-week samples significantly increased with total template count across all healthy donors.

The CDR3 has 17 amino acids. Germline assignment: CDR1 SGHDN and CDR2 FVKESK. Deletions cut 1 base from V and 7 bases from J, with 20 bases between. The sequence was collected from a person aged 18 to 70 in good health. The material sequenced was blood. The genes are TRBV14 and TRBJ1-3, with D maybe TRBD1 (5 bases). Written as DNA, the CDR3 is TGTGCCAGCAGCCAAGTAGGGGCGATAAGTCGGTGGAACACCATATATTTT. Its translation is CASSQVGAISRWNTIYF.